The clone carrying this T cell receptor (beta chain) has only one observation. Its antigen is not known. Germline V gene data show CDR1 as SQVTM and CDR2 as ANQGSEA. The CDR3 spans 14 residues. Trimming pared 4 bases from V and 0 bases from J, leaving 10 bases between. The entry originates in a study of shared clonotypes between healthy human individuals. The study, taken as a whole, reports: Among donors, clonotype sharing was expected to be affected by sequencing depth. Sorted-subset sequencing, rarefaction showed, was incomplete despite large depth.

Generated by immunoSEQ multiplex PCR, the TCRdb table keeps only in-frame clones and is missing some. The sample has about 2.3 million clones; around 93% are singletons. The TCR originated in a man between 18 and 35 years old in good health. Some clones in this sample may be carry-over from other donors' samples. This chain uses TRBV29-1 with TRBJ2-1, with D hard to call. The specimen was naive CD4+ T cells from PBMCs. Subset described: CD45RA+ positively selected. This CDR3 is CSVGSRSSYNEQFF. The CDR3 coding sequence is TGCAGCGTTGGGTCAAGAAGCTCCTACAATGAGCAGTTCTTC.